The sequence of this TCR beta chain was determined in a study of blood T cell repertoires in COVID-19. Across the whole study: Material from acute and convalescent COVID-19 was sourced from the United States, Italy and Spain.

Methods used by the authors: The assay estimated nucleated cells by amplifying reference gene primers. Assay: immunoSEQ multiplex PCR; the TCRdb copy retains only in-frame clones and omits some. V, J and clone size were drawn from that table, and D and trimming were deduced from the DNA. This sample yields 330,000 or so clones, of which 88% are seen a single time; 1% belongs to the top ten. Exposed enrollees had met someone with a PCR-confirmed or clinician-diagnosed COVID-19 case at some point within the 2 weeks before study entry. The CDR3 has 11 amino acids. Trimming took 0 bases from V and 9 from J, leaving 3 bases between them. Germline CDR1 and CDR2: SGHNT and YENEEA.

The genes are TRBV11-3 and TRBJ2-1; no definite D call. The sample was PBMCs or T cells enriched from blood (not recorded which). The sequence was obtained from a woman aged 30 to 39 who had been exposed to COVID-19. CDR3 protein: CASSLELEQFF. Written as DNA, the CDR3 is TGTGCCAGCAGCTTAGAACTTGAGCAGTTCTTC.